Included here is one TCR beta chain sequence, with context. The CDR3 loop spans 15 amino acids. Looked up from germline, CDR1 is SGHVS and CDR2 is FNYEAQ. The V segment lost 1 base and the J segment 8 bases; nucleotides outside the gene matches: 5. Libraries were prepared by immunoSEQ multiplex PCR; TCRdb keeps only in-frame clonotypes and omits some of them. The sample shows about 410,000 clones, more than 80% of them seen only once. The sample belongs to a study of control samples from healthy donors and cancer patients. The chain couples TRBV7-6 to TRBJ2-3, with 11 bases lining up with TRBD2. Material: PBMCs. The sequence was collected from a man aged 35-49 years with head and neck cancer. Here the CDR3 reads CASSLGSGGAVTQYF. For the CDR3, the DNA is TGTGCCAGCAGCTTAGGTAGCGGGGGGGCCGTTACGCAGTATTTT.